The source of this T cell receptor beta chain is a study of blood T cell repertoires in COVID-19. Study-level information: PBMCs, B-cell-depleted T cells, or T cells provided the cDNA or gDNA that made up the material.

Original processing notes: Amplification of reference gene primers was used by the study to estimate nucleated cell counts. The repertoire was sequenced with immunoSEQ multiplex PCR; TCRdb's copy has only in-frame clones and lacks some. That table is the source of V, J and clone size, and D and trimming were worked out from the DNA. The sample carries under 70,000 clones, more than 65% recorded once. Trimming shortened V by 0 bases and J by 4 bases, and 13 bases separated the two germline ends. Germline values: CDR1 SGHRS, CDR2 YFSETQ. This CDR3 spans 15 amino acids. The sequencing sample was made of peripheral blood. V gene TRBV5-1 combines with J gene TRBJ1-1; D remains ambiguous. This TCR derives from a woman older than 75 with active or convalescent COVID-19. CDR3 DNA: TGCGCCAGCAGCTTGGAAGCCCTTACGGTCACTGAAGCTTTCTTT. Translation gives CASSLEALTVTEAFF.